The present T cell receptor beta chain was sequenced within a study of cytomegalovirus exposure and HLA in healthy donors. This clone has more than one count but fewer than ten. Its antigen is unidentified. General study results and limits: TCR beta sequences reportedly predicted the HLA-A and HLA-B alleles of most subjects accurately. A later analysis linked a missense DCLRE1C variant to TCR beta V- and J-gene trimming.

The PCR contained 60 Vbeta and 13 Jbeta primers. The protocol was immunoSEQ multiplex PCR, while the TCRdb copy is restricted to in-frame clones and leaves out a portion. The repertoire has roughly 190,000 clones, approximately 80% of them found once; the top ten carry over 1.5%. Sequencing input: PBMCs. The receptor comes from a young woman in good health and CMV-seronegative.

The CDR3: CASSLLAGGTTDTQYF. The CDR3 nucleotides are TGTGCCAGCAGCTTACTAGCGGGGGGAACCACAGATACGCAGTATTTT. The V gene is TRBV7-9, the J gene TRBJ2-3, with TRBD2 matching 11 bases. The J segment lost 2 bases and the V segment lost 2 bases, leaving 3 bases of the junction unmatched. The CDR3 loop spans 16 amino acids. The germline V gene encodes CDR1 SEHNR and CDR2 FQNEAQ (reference sequence).